This T cell receptor (beta chain) was captured by sequencing in a study of beta chain features in type 1 diabetes. A remark on this clone: What it binds is not known.

Study-wide results and limits: Whether TCRB rearrangement is influenced by HLA type was left unresolved in this analysis. A greater similarity of naive, central memory and Treg TCRB repertoires was seen among patients than among healthy donors. A possible short-template PCR bias applies equally to patients and controls. Fewer junction insertions and more nucleotide deletions appeared in type 1 diabetes patients.

Between the trimmed V and J ends, which lost 3 bases and 4 bases, there was a span of 17 bases. The germline CDR1 and CDR2 sequences are SGHDT and YYEEEE. The CDR3 runs to 16 residues. Expressed TCRB transcripts were sequenced because the isolated RNA had all been reverse transcribed beforehand. Only in-frame clones appear in the TCRdb table, and some are missing; sequencing was by immunoSEQ multiplex PCR. The sample holds 360,000 or so clones; about 18% are singletons and the top ten take approximately 0.046%. This chain joins TRBV5-6 and TRBJ2-1, with D possibly TRBD2 on 6 matching bases. The sequencing sample was made of naive CD4+ T cells from blood. This TCR was recovered from a woman younger than 35 in good health. Here the CDR3 DNA reads TGTGCCAGCAGCTCGATGCTCATCGGGGGATACAATGAGCAGTTCTTC. Translating it yields CASSSMLIGGYNEQFF.